This T cell receptor beta chain derives from a study of post-analysis software for immune sequencing data. Findings and caveats of the study: When patients were compared with controls, about five TRBV segments were more frequent, TRBV5-6, TRBV5-1 and TRBV20-1 among them. The study found significantly lower normalized Chao1 diversity in multiple sclerosis patients than in controls. Same-batch preparations were strongly co-clustered by F measure.

The table lists this clonotype with a few counts. Its antigen is not known. Germline-derived CDR1 and CDR2 are SGDLS and YYNGEE. Deletions cut 0 bases from V and 2 bases from J, with 9 bases between. The CDR3 consists of 14 residues. cDNA libraries for TCR beta contained unique molecular identifiers. Each batch of roughly 0.9 to 10 million T cells produced approximately 470,000 cDNA molecules. One entry per CDR3 protein, called by TCRdb with MiXCR from the PCR reads. The sample yields 350,000 to 450,000 distinct CDR3 sequences, about 40% seen once. This TCR derives from a girl aged 2 to 10 with multiple sclerosis. The sequenced sample consisted of blood. The V and J genes are TRBV9 and TRBJ2-7; either TRBD1 or TRBD2 may fit D (6 bases each). Here the CDR3 reads CASSVEGGTYEQYF. The CDR3 nucleotides are TGTGCCAGCAGCGTAGAAGGGGGGACCTACGAGCAGTACTTC.